Below are 25 T cell receptor beta chains sequenced from a single sample in a study of CD8 T cells in ankylosing spondylitis. Notes on the study in general: A TCR beta motif of eight highly homologous variants appeared characteristic of ankylosing spondylitis blood.

What these receptors recognize is not known. TCRdb re-called the 5' RACE reads through MiXCR, storing one row per CDR3 protein. The sample carries roughly 490,000 distinct CDR3 sequences, roughly 5.2% recorded once. The sequenced sample consisted of blood, either unsorted or a sorted T cell fraction (not recorded which). The receptors shown here come from a male donor with ankylosing spondylitis.

This clonotype has a count of ten or more. The genes are TRBV7-9 and TRBJ2-7; 9 bases fit TRBD1. The CDR3 extends over 15 amino acids. Germline V CDR1 and CDR2: SEHNR, FQNEAQ (reference sequence). The ends lost 5 bases at V and 6 bases at J; junction bases unmatched: 11. The CDR3 protein is CASSQTGTGIFEQYF. For the CDR3, the DNA is TGTGCCAGCAGCCAGACCGGGACAGGGATTTTCGAGCAGTACTTC.

This clonotype showed up many times. V is TRBV7-2 and J is TRBJ1-6; 8 bases fit TRBD1. V lost 6 bases, J lost 9 bases, and 7 bases stayed unmatched. CDR3 length: 14 amino acids. Per germline, CDR1 SGHTA and CDR2 FQGNSA. The CDR3 DNA sequence: TGTGCCAGCAGTTTGACAGGGGTAGGTTCACCCCTCCACTTT. Protein sequence: CASSLTGVGSPLHF.

The genes are TRBV11-2 and TRBJ2-5; 7 bases map to TRBD2. The trim removed 3 bases at V and 5 bases at J, leaving 9 bases unmatched. Germline CDR1 reads SGHAT; CDR2 reads FQNNGV. This CDR3 is 15 amino acids long. The CDR3 protein is CASSFSPRRGETQYF. The CDR3 DNA reads as TGTGCCAGCAGCTTTAGCCCCCGGCGGGGGGAGACCCAGTACTTC.

This clonotype was counted many times. The V gene is TRBV5-1, the J gene TRBJ1-2; D may be TRBD1 (6 bases). Germline V CDR1 and CDR2: SGHRS, YFSETQ. The CDR3 is 15 amino acids. V was shortened by 0 bases and J by 4 bases, with 13 bases between the two germline ends. This CDR3 reads CASSLERGDLYGYTF. Here the CDR3 DNA reads TGCGCCAGCAGCTTGGAGAGGGGGGATCTCTATGGCTACACCTTC.

This clonotype was seen at least ten times. The chain uses TRBV10-3 and TRBJ2-1, with 11 bases lining up with TRBD2. After removal of 7 bases from V and 4 bases from J, the junction contained 15 bases not matched to a gene. Germline CDR1 ENHRY, CDR2 SYGVKD. CDR3 size: 18 residues. CDR3 nucleotide sequence: TGTGCCATCATGCCTAACCAGGGATCTAGCGGGGGGTACAATGAGCAGTTCTTC. Its translation: CAIMPNQGSSGGYNEQFF.

This clonotype was detected a few times. This chain connects TRBV9 to TRBJ2-5; possibly TRBD2 for D (5 bases). Trimming removed 2 bases at V and 5 bases at J, with 10 bases between. The V gene's germline CDR1 is SGDLS and CDR2 YYNGEE. The CDR3 is 13 amino acids. The CDR3, as DNA: TGTGCCAGCAGCGTGTCGCCGGGGGAGACCCAGTACTTC. It codes for CASSVSPGETQYF.

The table lists this clonotype with many counts. The chain combines TRBV27 with TRBJ1-2; tentatively, D is TRBD1 (5 bases). With 6 bases removed from V and 1 base from J, the gap between germline ends came to 9 bases. CDR1 is MNHEY, CDR2 SMNVEV, per germline (reference sequence). The CDR3 consists of 13 residues. CDR3 sequence reads: CASSTTVNYGYTF. The DNA of the CDR3 is TGTGCCAGCAGCACGACAGTTAACTATGGCTACACCTTC.

This clonotype was found many times. The chain links TRBV12-3 or TRBV12-4 to TRBJ2-7; possibly TRBD1 or TRBD2 for D (5 bases each). The CDR3 runs 12 residues. V lost 4 bases to trimming and J lost 6 bases, with 10 bases between them. Here the CDR3 reads CASSWGTSEQYF. CDR3 sequence (DNA): TGTGCCAGCAGTTGGGGGACCAGCGAGCAGTACTTC.

The chain employs TRBV18 and TRBJ2-7, with D maybe TRBD1 (5 bases). CDR3 length: 15 residues. CDR1 and CDR2 (germline): KGHSH, LQKENI. V was clipped by 3 bases and J by 0 bases, with 12 bases between them. The CDR3 DNA reads as TGTGCCAGCTCACCCAATAAGGACAACTCCTACGAGCAGTACTTC. It codes for CASSPNKDNSYEQYF.

This clonotype was picked up many times. This chain joins TRBV28 and TRBJ1-1, with D perhaps matching TRBD1 (5 bases). Per germline, CDR1 MDHEN and CDR2 SYDVKM. This CDR3 comprises 12 residues. V was cut by 4 bases and J by 4 bases, with 7 bases left in between. The CDR3 loop reads CASSSGSTEAFF. The CDR3 DNA follows: TGTGCCAGCAGTTCAGGGTCCACTGAAGCTTTCTTT.

The sample holds a few counts of this clonotype. The V and J genes are TRBV3-1 and TRBJ2-3; no firm D call. V shed 4 bases and J shed 4 bases, with 15 bases lying between them. This CDR3 spans 15 amino acids. Per the germline V gene, CDR1 is LGHDT and CDR2 is YNNKEL (reference sequence). CDR3 amino acids: CASSRLNLRADTQYF. CDR3 coding DNA: TGTGCCAGCAGCCGCTTAAATCTGCGCGCAGATACGCAGTATTTT.

This clonotype occurred many times. The DNA for the CDR3 is TGCAGTGCTCCCAAGAGGACTAGCGGGGGGGCGGAGTTTTATTCAGAGACCCAGTACTTC. Translating gives CSAPKRTSGGAEFYSETQYF. This chain connects TRBV20-1 to TRBJ2-5; 15 bases fit TRBD2. With V trimmed by 5 bases and J by 4 bases, 20 bases remained unmatched. This CDR3 region has 20 residues. CDR1 is DFQATT, CDR2 SNEGSKA, per germline (reference sequence).

This clonotype was observed many times. The V call is TRBV20-1, the J call TRBJ2-7; 7 nucleotides match TRBD1. V was pared by 2 bases and J by 3 bases, with 7 bases of the junction left unmatched. The CDR3 runs to 14 residues. Germline CDR1 reads DFQATT; CDR2 reads SNEGSKA (reference sequence). The CDR3 sequence: CSARSGTEHYEQYF. In nucleotides, the CDR3 is TGCAGTGCTAGATCCGGGACAGAGCACTACGAGCAGTACTTC.

This clonotype was detected many times. This chain uses TRBV7-2 with TRBJ1-5, with TRBD1 matching 8 bases. Per germline, CDR1 SGHTA and CDR2 FQGNSA. This CDR3 region has 13 residues. The junction had 3 bases not matched to a gene; V was cut back by 5 bases and J by 6 bases. CDR3 coding DNA: TGTGCCAGCAGCCAGGGGGCTGGTCAGCCCCAGCATTTT. Translated: CASSQGAGQPQHF. The complete variable domain, with remaining parts taken from reference TRBV7-2 and TRBJ1-5, reads GAGVSQSPSNKVTEKGKDVELRCDPISGHTALYWYRQSLGQGLEFLIYFQGNSAPDKSGLPSDRFSAERTGGSVSTLTIQRTQQEDSAVYLCASSQGAGQPQHFGDGTRLSIL.

This clonotype was recorded many times. The V call is TRBV5-1, the J call TRBJ2-7; maybe TRBD1 (6 bases). Trimming removed 2 bases at V and 2 bases at J, with 14 bases between. Germline V lookup: CDR1 SGHRS, CDR2 YFSETQ. This CDR3 has 15 amino acids. This CDR3 reads CASSLLQGSPYEQYF. CDR3 bases: TGCGCCAGCAGCTTATTGCAGGGGTCCCCCTACGAGCAGTACTTC.

This sequence joins TRBV4-1 and TRBJ2-1; 7 bases map to TRBD1. Germline V gene data show CDR1 as MGHRA and CDR2 as YSYEKL. This CDR3 has 18 amino acids. J gave up 6 bases and V 1 base, and 15 bases lay outside the gene matches. This CDR3 is CASSQVKGSGQAPNEQFF. CDR3 nucleotides: TGCGCCAGCAGCCAAGTGAAGGGGAGTGGACAGGCTCCCAATGAGCAGTTCTTC.

This clonotype was seen repeatedly, ten times or more. The J gene is TRBJ1-6, the V gene TRBV7-2, with a weak D call TRBD1 (5 bases). The CDR3 length is 16 residues. Trimming removed 3 bases from V and 2 bases from J, with 11 bases in between. Germline CDR1 and CDR2: SGHTA and FQGNSA. The CDR3 DNA reads TGTGCCAGCAGCTTGCGGGGGAAAGCCTATAATTCACCCCTCCACTTT. It translates to CASSLRGKAYNSPLHF.

In this sample, this clonotype turned up many times. This rearrangement joins TRBV5-1 to TRBJ1-1, with 8 bases identical to TRBD1. CDR3 length: 15 residues. Germline CDR1 is SGHRS and CDR2 is YFSETQ. V shed 1 base and J 1 base; nucleotides not matched to a gene: 3. CDR3 coding DNA: TGCGCCAGCAGCTTGTTTGGGACAGGGAACACTGAAGCTTTCTTT. Amino acid sequence: CASSLFGTGNTEAFF.

This clonotype was picked up many times. V gene TRBV6-5 combines with J gene TRBJ2-5, with 8 bases aligning to TRBD1. The J segment lost 5 bases and the V segment lost 0 bases, leaving 8 bases of the junction unmatched. Germline values: CDR1 MNHEY, CDR2 SVGAGI. This CDR3 has 16 amino acids. The CDR3 here is CASSYSVGAGGETQYF. For the CDR3, the DNA is TGTGCCAGCAGTTACTCCGTAGGGGCAGGGGGCGAGACCCAGTACTTC.

Note on this clonotype: A read error may be the cause here, since a much bigger clone is one base away. The V gene is TRBV5-5, the J gene TRBJ2-3; D might be TRBD1 or TRBD2, each matching 5 bases. The CDR3 extends over 13 amino acids. Per germline, CDR1 SGHKS and CDR2 YYEKEE (reference sequence). CDR3 loop: CAISIGTGDTQYF. DNA of the CDR3: TGTGCCATCAGCATTGGGACGGGAGATACGCAGTATTTT.

In this sample, this clonotype turned up many times. The CDR3 DNA reads TGTGCCAGCAGTTTATTGGGGGACCCTGGCTACACCTTC. Amino acid sequence: CASSLLGDPGYTF. The genes are TRBV28 and TRBJ1-2; perhaps TRBD1 as D (5 bases). Germline V gene sequence: CDR1 MDHEN, CDR2 SYDVKM. This CDR3 spans 13 amino acids. The V and J ends lost 1 base and 7 bases respectively, with 10 bases between them.

This clonotype has at least ten counts. CDR3 in DNA: TGCAGTGCTAGGTTCAGGGGCGGAAACACCATATATTTT. This translates into CSARFRGGNTIYF. This chain connects TRBV20-1 to TRBJ1-3; the D gene is possibly TRBD1 (6 bases). The CDR3 runs to 13 residues. V was clipped by 3 bases and J by 4 bases, with 10 bases between them. Germline CDR1 DFQATT, CDR2 SNEGSKA (reference sequence).

This clonotype was detected ten times or more. The V gene is TRBV4-3, the J gene TRBJ2-5; D is undetermined. CDR1 LGHNA and CDR2 YSLEER come from the germline V gene. Trimming removed 3 bases at V and 3 bases at J, with 11 bases between. The CDR3 is 14 amino acids. The CDR3 spells CASSQELGEETQYF. CDR3 in DNA: TGCGCCAGCAGCCAGGAGCTGGGCGAAGAGACCCAGTACTTC.

This rearrangement joins TRBV3-1 to TRBJ2-5, with D unclear. Trimming removed 1 base at V and 7 bases at J, with 10 bases between. From germline, CDR1 is LGHDT and CDR2 YNNKEL (reference sequence). The CDR3 loop spans 13 amino acids. The CDR3 nucleotides are TGTGCCAGCAGCCAAGTTACTGTAATGACCCAGTACTTC. It encodes CASSQVTVMTQYF.

In its sample, this clonotype was seen many times. The chain uses TRBV4-3 and TRBJ1-4; D gene unclear. Germline V gene data show CDR1 as LGHNA and CDR2 as YSLEER. The CDR3 length is 18 residues. The germline V and J ends were trimmed by 0 bases and 8 bases, with 22 bases remaining between them. The CDR3 nucleotides read TGCGCCAGCAGCCAAGAGTGGGGTTACGGACTGCTTGGCGAAAAACTGTTTTTT. Translated, it gives CASSQEWGYGLLGEKLFF.